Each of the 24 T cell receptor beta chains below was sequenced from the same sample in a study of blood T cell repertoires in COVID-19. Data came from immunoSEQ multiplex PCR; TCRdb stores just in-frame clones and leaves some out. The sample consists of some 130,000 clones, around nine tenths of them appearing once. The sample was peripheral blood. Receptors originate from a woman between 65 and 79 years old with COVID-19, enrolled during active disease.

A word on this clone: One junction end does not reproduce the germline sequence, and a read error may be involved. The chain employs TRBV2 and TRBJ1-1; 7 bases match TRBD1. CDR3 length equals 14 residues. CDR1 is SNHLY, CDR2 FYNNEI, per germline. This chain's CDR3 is CASSEWDSSRFGVF. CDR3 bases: TGTGCCAGCAGTGAATGGGACAGTTCCCGCTTCGGCGTCTTT. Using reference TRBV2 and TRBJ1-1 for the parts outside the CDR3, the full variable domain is EPEVTQTPSHQVTQMGQEVILRCVPISNHLYFYWYRQILGQKVEFLVSFYNNEISEKSEIFDDQFSVERPDGSNFTLKIRSTKLEDSAMYFCASSEWDSSRFGVFGQGTRLTVV.

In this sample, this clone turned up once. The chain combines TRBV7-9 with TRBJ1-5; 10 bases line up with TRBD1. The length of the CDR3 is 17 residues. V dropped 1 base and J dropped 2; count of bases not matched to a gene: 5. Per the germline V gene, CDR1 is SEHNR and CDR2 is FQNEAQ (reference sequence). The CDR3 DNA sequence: TGTGCCAGCAGCTTAGGACAGGGGGCGAGCGGCAATCAGCCCCAGCATTTT. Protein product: CASSLGQGASGNQPQHF.

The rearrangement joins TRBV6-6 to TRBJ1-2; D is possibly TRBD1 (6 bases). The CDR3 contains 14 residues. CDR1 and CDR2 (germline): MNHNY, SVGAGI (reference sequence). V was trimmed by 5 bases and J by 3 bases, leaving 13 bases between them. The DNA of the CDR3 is TGTGCCAGCAGTCGACAGGAGGCGGACTATGGCTACACCTTC. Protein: CASSRQEADYGYTF.

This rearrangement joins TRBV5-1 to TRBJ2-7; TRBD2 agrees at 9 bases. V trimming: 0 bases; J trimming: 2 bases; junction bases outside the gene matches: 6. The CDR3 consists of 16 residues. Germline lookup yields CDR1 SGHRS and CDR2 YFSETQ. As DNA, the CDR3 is TGCGCCAGCAGCTTGGTAGGTAGCGGGGGAACCTACGAGCAGTACTTC. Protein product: CASSLVGSGGTYEQYF.

The CDR3: CAISGTGNQPQHF. The CDR3 DNA sequence: TGTGCCATCTCCGGGACAGGGAACCAGCCCCAGCATTTT. The chain has TRBV10-3 and TRBJ1-5, with 9 bases fitting TRBD1. CDR3 length equals 13 residues. The V segment lost 8 bases and the J segment 7 bases; nucleotides outside the gene matches: 6. The germline CDR1 and CDR2 sequences are ENHRY and SYGVKD.

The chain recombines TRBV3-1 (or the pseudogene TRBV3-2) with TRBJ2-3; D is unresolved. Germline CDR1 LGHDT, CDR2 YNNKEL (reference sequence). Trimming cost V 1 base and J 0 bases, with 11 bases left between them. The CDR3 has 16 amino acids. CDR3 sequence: CASSQVRQISTDTQYF. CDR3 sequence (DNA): TGTGCCAGCAGCCAAGTCAGGCAGATTAGCACAGATACGCAGTATTTT.

In DNA, the CDR3 is TGTGCCAGCAGGGGCCCGGGACAGGGGGCAGCAGGAAACACCATATATTTT. Its translation: CASRGPGQGAAGNTIYF. This rearrangement joins TRBV28 to TRBJ1-3; 12 bases align to TRBD1. The CDR3 is 17 residues long. Trimming at V came to 6 bases and at J to 4 bases, leaving 10 bases not matched to a gene. Germline V gene sequence: CDR1 MDHEN, CDR2 SYDVKM.

The CDR3 coding sequence is TGTGCCTGGAGGGTTAGGGGGCCCCCTGAAGCTTTCTTT. Translating gives CAWRVRGPPEAFF. This chain joins TRBV30 and TRBJ1-1; 7 bases agree with TRBD1. This CDR3 has 13 amino acids. Trimming at V came to 3 bases and at J to 6 bases, leaving 7 bases not matched to a gene. CDR1 and CDR2 from the germline V gene are GTSNPN and SVGIG (reference sequence).

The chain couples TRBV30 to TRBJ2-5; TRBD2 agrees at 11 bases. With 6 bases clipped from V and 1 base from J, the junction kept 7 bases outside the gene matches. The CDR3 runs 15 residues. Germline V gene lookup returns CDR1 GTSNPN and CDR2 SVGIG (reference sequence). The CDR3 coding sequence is TGTGCCTGTCCCTTGGGACTAGCGGCCCAAGAGACCCAGTACTTC. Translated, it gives CACPLGLAAQETQYF.

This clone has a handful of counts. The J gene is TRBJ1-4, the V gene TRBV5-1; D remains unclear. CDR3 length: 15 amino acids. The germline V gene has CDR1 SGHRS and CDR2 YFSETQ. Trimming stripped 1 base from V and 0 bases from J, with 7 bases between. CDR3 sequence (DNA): TGCGCCAGCAGCTTGACGGAGCCAACTAATGAAAAACTGTTTTTT. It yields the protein CASSLTEPTNEKLFF.

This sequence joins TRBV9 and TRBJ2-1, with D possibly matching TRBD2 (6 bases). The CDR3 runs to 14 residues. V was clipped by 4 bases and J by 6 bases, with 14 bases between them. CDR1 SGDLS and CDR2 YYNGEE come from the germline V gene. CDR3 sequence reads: CASSLGGGINEQFF. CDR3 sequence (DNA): TGTGCCAGCAGCCTCGGTGGAGGGATCAATGAGCAGTTCTTC.

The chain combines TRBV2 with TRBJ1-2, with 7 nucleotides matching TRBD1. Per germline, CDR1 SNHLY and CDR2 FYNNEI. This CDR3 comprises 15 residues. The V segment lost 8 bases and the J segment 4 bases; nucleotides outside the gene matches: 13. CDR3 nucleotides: TGTGCCAGCGTCGCCGGGACAGCCCGGTCCTATGGCTACACCTTC. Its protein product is CASVAGTARSYGYTF.

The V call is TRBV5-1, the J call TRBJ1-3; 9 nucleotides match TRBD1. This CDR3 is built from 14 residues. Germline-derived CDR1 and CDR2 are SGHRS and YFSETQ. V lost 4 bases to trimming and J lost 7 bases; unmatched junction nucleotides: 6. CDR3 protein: CASSTTGTGNTIYF. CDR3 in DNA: TGCGCCAGCAGCACGACCGGGACAGGGAACACCATATATTTT.

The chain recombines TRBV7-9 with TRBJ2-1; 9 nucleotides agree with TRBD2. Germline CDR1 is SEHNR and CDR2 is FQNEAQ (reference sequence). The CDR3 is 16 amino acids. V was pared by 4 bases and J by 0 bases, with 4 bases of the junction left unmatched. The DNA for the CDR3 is TGTGCCAGCAGCTCCCTAGCGGGGAGCTCCTACAATGAGCAGTTCTTC. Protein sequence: CASSSLAGSSYNEQFF.

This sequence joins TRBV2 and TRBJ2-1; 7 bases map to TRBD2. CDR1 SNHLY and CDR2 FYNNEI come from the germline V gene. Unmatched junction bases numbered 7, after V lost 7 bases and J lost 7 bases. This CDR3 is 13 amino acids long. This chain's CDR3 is CASIPGLTNEQFF. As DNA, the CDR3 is TGTGCCAGCATCCCGGGACTAACTAATGAGCAGTTCTTC.

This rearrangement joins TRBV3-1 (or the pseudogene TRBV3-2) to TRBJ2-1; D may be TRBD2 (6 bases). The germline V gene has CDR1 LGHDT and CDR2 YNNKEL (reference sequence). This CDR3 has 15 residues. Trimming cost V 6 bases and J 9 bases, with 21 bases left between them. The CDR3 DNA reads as TGTGCCAGCAGTGCCGGCGCGGGGCCCGGGGGTGAGCAGTTCTTC. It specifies CASSAGAGPGGEQFF.

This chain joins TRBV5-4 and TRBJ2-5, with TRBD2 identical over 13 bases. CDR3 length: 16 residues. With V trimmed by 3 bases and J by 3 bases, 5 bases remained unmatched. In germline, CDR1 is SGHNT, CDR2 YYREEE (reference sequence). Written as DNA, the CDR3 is TGTGCCAGCAGCTCGGGGACTAGCGGGGTAGAAGAGACCCAGTACTTC. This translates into CASSSGTSGVEETQYF.

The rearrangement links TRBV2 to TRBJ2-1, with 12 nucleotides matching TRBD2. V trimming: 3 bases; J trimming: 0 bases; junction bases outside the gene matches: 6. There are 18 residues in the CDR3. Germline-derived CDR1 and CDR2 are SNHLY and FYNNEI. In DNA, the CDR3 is TGTGCCAGCAGTGAGGGGGGACTAGCGGGTTACTCCTACAATGAGCAGTTCTTC. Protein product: CASSEGGLAGYSYNEQFF. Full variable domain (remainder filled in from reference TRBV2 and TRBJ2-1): EPEVTQTPSHQVTQMGQEVILRCVPISNHLYFYWYRQILGQKVEFLVSFYNNEISEKSEIFDDQFSVERPDGSNFTLKIRSTKLEDSAMYFCASSEGGLAGYSYNEQFFGPGTRLTVL.

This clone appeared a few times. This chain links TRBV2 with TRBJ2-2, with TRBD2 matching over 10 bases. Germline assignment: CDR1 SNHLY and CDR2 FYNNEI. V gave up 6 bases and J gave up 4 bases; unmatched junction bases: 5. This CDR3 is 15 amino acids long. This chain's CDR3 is CASRGAGGPTGELFF. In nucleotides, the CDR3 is TGTGCCAGCAGAGGAGCGGGGGGGCCCACCGGGGAGCTGTTTTTT.

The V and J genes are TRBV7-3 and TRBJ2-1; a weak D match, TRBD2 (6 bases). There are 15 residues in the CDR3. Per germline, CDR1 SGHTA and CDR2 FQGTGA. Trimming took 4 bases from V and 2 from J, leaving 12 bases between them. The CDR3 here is CASSSLGGPYNEQFF. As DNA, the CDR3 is TGTGCCAGCAGCTCCCTGGGGGGACCCTACAATGAGCAGTTCTTC.

The CDR3 reads CASSQTPRDLNEQYF. CDR3 nucleotide sequence: TGTGCCAGCAGCCAGACACCCCGGGACTTAAACGAGCAGTACTTC. The rearrangement links TRBV3-1 (or the pseudogene TRBV3-2) to TRBJ2-7; TRBD2 might be the D (6 bases). The CDR3 spans 15 residues. Trimming removed 3 bases at V and 5 bases at J, with 17 bases between. Germline V gene sequence: CDR1 LGHDT, CDR2 YNNKEL (reference sequence).

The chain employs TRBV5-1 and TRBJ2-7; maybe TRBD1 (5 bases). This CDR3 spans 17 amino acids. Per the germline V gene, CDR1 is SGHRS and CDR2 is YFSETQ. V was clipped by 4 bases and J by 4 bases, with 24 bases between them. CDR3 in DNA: TGCGCCAGCAGCAGGGGTGGATTAGGGCAGGGATCGTACGAGCAGTACTTC. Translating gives CASSRGGLGQGSYEQYF.

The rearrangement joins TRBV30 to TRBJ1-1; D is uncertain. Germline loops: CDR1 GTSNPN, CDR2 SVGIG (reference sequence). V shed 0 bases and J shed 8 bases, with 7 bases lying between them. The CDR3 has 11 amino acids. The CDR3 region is CAWSVEREAFF. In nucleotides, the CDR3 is TGTGCCTGGAGTGTGGAGAGGGAAGCTTTCTTT.

The CDR3 nucleotides are TGTGCCAGCAGCTACTACAGGGGCTCTGGGGCCAACGTCCTGACTTTC. Protein product: CASSYYRGSGANVLTF. The rearrangement uses TRBV28 and TRBJ2-6; the match to TRBD1 covers 7 bases. Germline V gives CDR1 MDHEN, CDR2 SYDVKM. There are 16 residues in the CDR3. J gave up 0 bases and V 6 bases, and 5 bases lay outside the gene matches.